One sample yielded the 5 T cell receptor beta chains listed below, sequenced in a study of blood T cell repertoires in COVID-19. Data came from immunoSEQ multiplex PCR; TCRdb stores just in-frame clones and leaves some out. The table lists 120,000 to 150,000 clones, 84% of them singletons. Sample: peripheral blood. The receptors originated from a human donor in a cohort sampled during active COVID-19.

CDR3 sequence (DNA): TGTGCCAGCAGCGGACAGGGGAGTAATTCACCCCTCCACTTT. Its protein is CASSGQGSNSPLHF. V is TRBV9 and J is TRBJ1-6, with 8 bases matching TRBD1. Trimming removed 3 bases from V and 6 bases from J; junction bases left unmatched: 2. Germline V CDR1 and CDR2: SGDLS, YYNGEE. The CDR3 runs to 14 residues.

The chain has TRBV5-1 and TRBJ2-7, with D possibly being TRBD2 (6 bases). Germline V gives CDR1 SGHRS, CDR2 YFSETQ. This CDR3 region has 14 residues. V was clipped by 7 bases and J by 6 bases, with 20 bases between them. CDR3 sequence reads: CASGRGEEAAEQYF. In nucleotides, the CDR3 is TGCGCCAGCGGGCGGGGTGAGGAAGCGGCCGAGCAGTACTTC.

The V and J genes are TRBV30 and TRBJ1-2; D is possibly TRBD1 (5 bases). V lost 0 bases and J 6 bases, leaving 8 bases between the germline ends. The V gene's germline CDR1 is GTSNPN and CDR2 SVGIG (reference sequence). The CDR3 is 12 residues long. CDR3 loop: CAWSVPRDGYTF. In nucleotides, the CDR3 is TGTGCCTGGAGTGTCCCCAGGGATGGCTACACCTTC. The complete variable domain, with remaining parts taken from reference TRBV30 and TRBJ1-2, reads SQTIHQWPATLVQPVGSPLSLECTVEGTSNPNLYWYRQAAGRGLQLLFYSVGIGQISSEVPQNLSASRPQDRQFILSSKKLLLSDSGFYLCAWSVPRDGYTFGSGTRLTVV.

The V and J genes are TRBV6-6 and TRBJ2-7, with a tentative D call TRBD2 (6 bases). Germline loops: CDR1 MNHNY, CDR2 SVGAGI (reference sequence). Trimming stripped 2 bases from V and 5 bases from J, with 13 bases between. The CDR3 extends over 14 amino acids. For the CDR3, the DNA is TGTGCCAGCAGTTACCCCGGGACTTTCGACGAGCAGTACGTC. Its translation is CASSYPGTFDEQYV.

V and J are TRBV2 and TRBJ2-1; 10 nucleotides match TRBD2. This CDR3 region has 15 residues. The germline gives CDR1 SNHLY, CDR2 FYNNEI. CDR3 amino acids: CVQRVLAGVYNEQFF. CDR3 in DNA: TGTGTCCAGCGGGTCCTAGCGGGAGTGTACAATGAGCAGTTCTTC.